One and the same sample provided the 9 T cell receptor beta chains below, sequenced in a study of blood T cell repertoires in COVID-19. Sequencing used immunoSEQ multiplex PCR; TCRdb keeps in-frame clones, though not all of them. The sample records tens of thousands of clones, approximately 87% being singletons. Material: peripheral blood. These receptors all stem from a human donor in a cohort sampled during active COVID-19.

This clone appeared once. The V gene is TRBV6-1, the J gene TRBJ2-7, with no clear D. V was clipped by 2 bases and J by 10 bases, with 15 bases between them. The length of the CDR3 is 13 residues. Germline V gene data show CDR1 as MNHNS and CDR2 as SASEGT. The CDR3 DNA reads TGTGCCAGCAGTGAATCACCACCCTCTATCCAGTACTTC. Translation: CASSESPPSIQYF.

This chain uses TRBV5-5 with TRBJ2-7; 7 bases align to TRBD1. Losses at the gene ends were 5 bases for V and 3 bases for J; bases not matched to a gene: 11. The CDR3 runs 15 residues. Germline V gives CDR1 SGHKS, CDR2 YYEKEE (reference sequence). For the CDR3, the DNA is TGTGCCAGCAGTAACGGGACAGTCATGTACTACGAGCAGTACTTC. It is translated as CASSNGTVMYYEQYF. Supplemented by reference TRBV5-5 and TRBJ2-7, the full variable domain reads DAGVTQSPTHLIKTRGQQVTLRCSPISGHKSVSWYQQVLGQGPQFIFQYYEKEERGRGNFPDRFSARQFPNYSSELNVNALLLGDSALYLCASSNGTVMYYEQYFGPGTRLTVT.

The rearrangement uses TRBV28 and TRBJ1-2; tentative D call: TRBD1 (6 bases). The germline V gene has CDR1 MDHEN and CDR2 SYDVKM. V was shortened by 4 bases and J by 4 bases, with 10 bases between the two germline ends. The CDR3 extends over 13 amino acids. CDR3 amino acids: CASSSQGIYGYTF. The DNA of the CDR3 is TGTGCCAGCAGTTCACAGGGAATCTATGGCTACACCTTC.

The rearrangement links TRBV3-1 (or the pseudogene TRBV3-2) to TRBJ1-5; 7 bases match TRBD1. Trimming cost V 5 bases and J 5 bases; bases outside gene matches: 6. The germline V gene has CDR1 LGHDT and CDR2 YNNKEL (reference sequence). The CDR3 covers 14 residues. The CDR3 DNA reads TGTGCCAGCAGCAGAATGACAGGGCATCAGCCCCAGCATTTT. Translated: CASSRMTGHQPQHF.

V is TRBV5-4 and J is TRBJ2-7; TRBD1 agrees at 8 bases. This CDR3 is built from 16 residues. Germline assignment: CDR1 SGHNT and CDR2 YYREEE (reference sequence). J gave up 6 bases and V 2 bases, and 13 bases lay outside the gene matches. CDR3 DNA sequence: TGTGCCAGCAGCTTTCGGGTAGGACAGGGAATCGGCGAGCAGTACTTC. Protein product: CASSFRVGQGIGEQYF.

The rearrangement links TRBV2 to TRBJ1-2; TRBD1 might be the D (6 bases). The CDR3 extends over 15 amino acids. CDR1 is SNHLY, CDR2 FYNNEI, per germline. Trimming pared 6 bases from V and 4 bases from J, leaving 18 bases between. CDR3 sequence: CASSLQGVSIYGYTF. CDR3 sequence (DNA): TGTGCCAGCAGCCTACAGGGAGTGAGTATCTATGGCTACACCTTC.

This clone was seen a handful of times. The chain uses TRBV5-4 and TRBJ2-7; tentatively, D is TRBD2 (5 bases). The CDR3 runs 14 residues. Germline V CDR1 and CDR2: SGHNT, YYREEE (reference sequence). The V gene lost 4 bases and the J gene lost 6 bases, with 17 bases spanning the gap. The CDR3 reads CASSLGSREGEQYF. The CDR3 nucleotides read TGTGCCAGCAGCCTGGGATCCCGCGAGGGCGAGCAGTACTTC. Filled out from reference TRBV5-4 and TRBJ2-7, the complete variable domain reads ETGVTQSPTHLIKTRGQQVTLRCSSQSGHNTVSWYQQALGQGPQFIFQYYREEENGRGNFPPRFSGLQFPNYSSELNVNALELDDSALYLCASSLGSREGEQYFGPGTRLTVT.

V is TRBV7-9 and J is TRBJ2-3, with 9 positions matching TRBD2. The V gene's germline CDR1 is SEHNR and CDR2 FQNEAQ (reference sequence). This CDR3 has 13 residues. The V gene end was trimmed by 5 bases and the J gene end by 5 bases; junction bases not matched to a gene: 2. CDR3 residues: CASSGAGGDTQYF. CDR3 sequence (DNA): TGTGCCAGCAGCGGAGCGGGGGGAGATACGCAGTATTTT.

This rearrangement joins TRBV30 to TRBJ1-5, with TRBD1 as a possible D gene (5 bases). CDR1 and CDR2 from the germline V gene are GTSNPN and SVGIG (reference sequence). The CDR3 extends over 13 amino acids. V lost 0 bases, J lost 5 bases, and 8 bases lay in between. CDR3 residues: CAWSVQGDQPQHF. Written as DNA, the CDR3 is TGTGCCTGGAGTGTACAAGGGGATCAGCCCCAGCATTTT. The full variable domain, with the rest looked up from reference TRBV30 and TRBJ1-5, is SQTIHQWPATLVQPVGSPLSLECTVEGTSNPNLYWYRQAAGRGLQLLFYSVGIGQISSEVPQNLSASRPQDRQFILSSKKLLLSDSGFYLCAWSVQGDQPQHFGDGTRLSIL.